This TCR beta chain was sequenced for a study of T cells in Graves' hyperthyroidism and ophthalmopathy. This clonotype was picked up many times. RNA transcripts provided the source from which TCR beta CDR3 regions were amplified. When the TCR CDR3 underwent first-round RT-PCR, the HTBI primer set was used. MiXCR, applied by TCRdb to the multiplex PCR reads, yields one record per CDR3 protein. The profile shows over 300,000 distinct CDR3 sequences, 12% to 15% of them singletons. Ophthalmopathy cases scored 3 or more on the Clinical Activity Score and 4 or more on NOSPECS grade, with duration below 3 months. Used for diagnoses were clinical symptoms, serum thyroxine and TRAb, thyroid ultrasound and orbital computed tomography. Germline CDR1 and CDR2: SGHTA and FQGNSA. Trimming cost V 5 bases and J 9 bases, with 14 bases left between them. The CDR3 runs 13 residues.

The clonotype was recovered from a woman aged 40 to 55 with Graves' ophthalmopathy. Sequencing input: blood. V usage is TRBV7-2 and J usage is TRBJ2-1; D unclear. Here the CDR3 reads CASSPPLSPEQFF. CDR3 DNA sequence: TGTGCCAGCAGCCCCCCGCTCTCCCCTGAGCAGTTCTTC.